This TCR beta chain was sequenced during a study of T cell responses to AZD1222 COVID-19 vaccine. The CDR3 covers 14 residues. V was trimmed by 3 bases and J by 0 bases, leaving 6 bases between them. Germline lookup yields CDR1 LNHDA and CDR2 SQIVND (reference sequence). Sequencing used immunoSEQ multiplex PCR; TCRdb keeps in-frame clones, though not all of them. Of 77,000 or so clones in the sample, around 92% were seen once. The rearrangement uses TRBV19 and TRBJ1-5, with D unresolved. This TCR was recovered from an adult in good health. The specimen was peripheral blood, collected on day 0 of MenACWY control vaccination. CDR3 sequence reads: CASSIKYSNQPQHF. DNA of the CDR3: TGTGCCAGTAGTATTAAGTATAGCAATCAGCCCCAGCATTTT.